The 26 T cell receptor beta chains below were found in one sample sequenced in a study of blood T cells in healthy people across ages. Through a sample-barcoded 5' primer and a J-beta primer mix, a second PCR was run for roughly 7 to 11 cycles. TCRdb recomputed calls from the 5' RACE reads with MiXCR, one row per CDR3 protein. In the table there are around 780,000 distinct CDR3 sequences, 56% of which are singletons. Sequencing input: blood. These receptors all come from a middle-aged man in good health.

The V call is TRBV7-3, the J call TRBJ2-7, with 9 positions matching TRBD1. Looked up from germline, CDR1 is SGHTA and CDR2 is FQGTGA. Trimming cost V 5 bases and J 10 bases; bases outside gene matches: 12. CDR3 length equals 14 residues. CDR3 sequence (DNA): TGTGCCAGCAGCGCGGACAGGGGTACAGATACCCAGTACTTC. Translating gives CASSADRGTDTQYF. Full variable domain (remainder filled in from reference TRBV7-3 and TRBJ2-7): GAGVSQTPSNKVTEKGKYVELRCDPISGHTALYWYRQSLGQGPEFLIYFQGTGAADDSGLPNDRFFAVRPEGSVSTLKIQRTERGDSAVYLCASSADRGTDTQYFGPGTRLTVT.

This clonotype was observed a few times. This chain links TRBV27 with TRBJ1-4, with D perhaps TRBD1 (5 bases). Germline assignment: CDR1 MNHEY and CDR2 SMNVEV (reference sequence). V lost 2 bases to trimming and J lost 3 bases, with 13 bases between them. The CDR3 contains 16 residues. The CDR3 is CASSLRSGASNEKLFF. In DNA form, the CDR3 reads TGTGCCAGCAGTTTAAGGTCCGGGGCGTCTAATGAAAAACTGTTTTTT.

This chain connects TRBV18 to TRBJ1-6; unclear D gene. Germline V gives CDR1 KGHSH, CDR2 LQKENI. V dropped 3 bases and J dropped 9 bases, with 15 bases sitting between them. The CDR3 has 15 residues. The CDR3 sequence is CASSPLSDVGSPLHF. The CDR3 DNA reads as TGTGCCAGCTCACCGCTGAGTGATGTTGGTTCACCCCTCCACTTT.

This sequence joins TRBV7-9 and TRBJ1-6; D perhaps matches TRBD1 (5 bases). CDR3 length: 16 residues. From germline, CDR1 is SEHNR and CDR2 FQNEAQ (reference sequence). Trimming took off 1 base at V and 9 bases at J, with 16 bases between the two ends. The CDR3 coding sequence is TGTGCCAGCAGCTTAGGGATGGGGGGAATAGGTTCACCCCTCCACTTT. Its protein is CASSLGMGGIGSPLHF. Full variable domain (missing parts from reference TRBV7-9 and TRBJ1-6): DTGVSQNPRHKITKRGQNVTFRCDPISEHNRLYWYRQTLGQGPEFLTYFQNEAQLEKSRLLSDRFSAERPKGSFSTLEIQRTEQGDSAMYLCASSLGMGGIGSPLHFGNGTRLTVT.

Only a few counts were recorded for this clonotype. The chain couples TRBV12-3 or TRBV12-4 to TRBJ2-7; 13 nucleotides align to TRBD2. J gave up 6 bases and V 7 bases, and 6 bases lay outside the gene matches. The CDR3 extends over 14 amino acids. DNA of the CDR3: TGTGCCAGCACCCTGGGACTAGCGGGATCCGAGCAGTACTTC. Amino acids: CASTLGLAGSEQYF.

The rearrangement joins TRBV7-2 to TRBJ2-7; D is uncertain. The tail of the sequence fits TRBJ2-5 better, so the J call may be wrong. CDR1 and CDR2 (germline): SGHTA, FQGNSA. The CDR3 totals 13 residues. The CDR3 is CASSLAELETQYF. For the CDR3, the DNA is TGTGCCAGCAGCTTAGCTGAGTTGGAGACCCAGTACTTC.

The table lists this clonotype with a few counts. The genes are TRBV14 and TRBJ1-2; D uncertain. This CDR3 comprises 16 residues. Germline CDR1 and CDR2: SGHDN and FVKESK. Trimming removed 3 bases at V and 8 bases at J, with 22 bases between. CDR3 loop: CASSHDIGIPGGGYTF. The DNA of the CDR3 is TGTGCCAGCAGCCATGACATCGGGATCCCTGGCGGCGGCTACACCTTC.

This clonotype has a handful of counts. The chain is built from TRBV12-3 or TRBV12-4 and TRBJ1-5; unclear D gene. This CDR3 is built from 14 residues. V was cut by 3 bases and J by 2 bases, with 8 bases left in between. CDR3: CASSFRVGNQPQHF. The CDR3 coding sequence is TGTGCCAGCAGTTTTAGGGTTGGCAATCAGCCCCAGCATTTT.

This clonotype was seen a few times. The rearrangement joins TRBV29-1 to TRBJ2-7; tentatively, D is TRBD1 (6 bases). The CDR3 runs 11 residues. Germline loops: CDR1 SQVTM, CDR2 ANQGSEA. V lost 6 bases and J lost 4, with 10 bases in between. The CDR3 sequence: CSVAGQYEQYF. In DNA, the CDR3 is TGCAGCGTAGCTGGACAGTACGAGCAGTACTTC.

The V gene is TRBV27, the J gene TRBJ2-3, with D unresolved. V was shortened by 6 bases and J by 1 base, with 8 bases between the two germline ends. CDR1 is MNHEY and CDR2 is SMNVEV in the germline V gene (reference sequence). The CDR3 is made up of 13 amino acids. CDR3 in DNA: TGTGCCAGCAGCCATCGTGGCACAGATACGCAGTATTTT. Protein: CASSHRGTDTQYF.

A note on this clonotype: At one end the junction does not follow the germline gene, possibly because of a read error. This sequence joins TRBV4-2 and TRBJ2-1; 10 nucleotides line up with TRBD2. The CDR3 is made up of 16 amino acids. CDR1 is LGHNA, CDR2 YNFKEQ, per germline. The CDR3 DNA sequence: TGTGCCAGCGGCCAAGGAAAGCGGGAGGGTTACAATGAGCAGTTCTTC. Protein sequence: CASGQGKREGYNEQFF.

The chain recombines TRBV5-1 with TRBJ1-1; tentatively, D is TRBD1 (5 bases). This CDR3 is built from 14 residues. The germline V gene has CDR1 SGHRS and CDR2 YFSETQ. Trimming removed 2 bases at V and 5 bases at J, with 13 bases between. CDR3 sequence (DNA): TGCGCCAGCAGCTTAGTTTTCGGGGGAACTGAAGCTTTCTTT. Residues: CASSLVFGGTEAFF.

This clonotype was counted only a few times. The rearrangement joins TRBV29-1 to TRBJ2-7; D not resolved. The ends were cut back, 5 bases at V and 0 bases at J, with 11 bases in the middle. From germline, CDR1 is SQVTM and CDR2 ANQGSEA. The CDR3 spans 13 residues. CDR3 sequence: CSVNRRNSYEQYF. Here the CDR3 DNA reads TGCAGCGTTAATCGGCGTAACTCCTACGAGCAGTACTTC.

The genes are TRBV7-8 and TRBJ2-1; 8 bases fit TRBD2. CDR3 length: 15 residues. Per the germline V gene, CDR1 is SGHVS and CDR2 is FQNEAQ. V lost 5 bases, J lost 8 bases, and 11 bases stayed unmatched. CDR3 protein: CASSTIAGPRDEQFF. CDR3 coding DNA: TGTGCCAGCAGCACAATAGCGGGACCAAGGGATGAGCAGTTCTTC.

The V gene is TRBV20-1, the J gene TRBJ2-6; D gene ambiguous. The CDR3 loop spans 18 amino acids. V lost 0 bases to trimming and J lost 3 bases, with 18 bases between them. Germline CDR1 and CDR2: DFQATT and SNEGSKA (reference sequence). The CDR3 DNA sequence: TGCAGTGCTAGAGATATAGGTCCCGCCGTCTTTGGGGCCAACGTCCTGACTTTC. It yields the protein CSARDIGPAVFGANVLTF.

Only a few counts were recorded for this clonotype. The chain uses TRBV6-5 and TRBJ2-3; TRBD2 is a possible D gene (5 bases). V was clipped by 1 base and J by 4 bases, with 12 bases between them. The CDR3 loop spans 15 amino acids. The germline V gene has CDR1 MNHEY and CDR2 SVGAGI. DNA for the CDR3: TGTGCCAGCAGTTACTACCAGGACTCAGCAGATACGCAGTATTTT. Amino acid sequence: CASSYYQDSADTQYF.

The chain joins TRBV28 to TRBJ1-1, with a tentative D call TRBD1 (5 bases). This CDR3 has 18 amino acids. Between the trimmed V and J ends, which lost 3 bases and 0 bases, there was a span of 20 bases. Germline V gene sequence: CDR1 MDHEN, CDR2 SYDVKM. The CDR3 region is CASSFPRDHIFMNTEAFF. In nucleotides, the CDR3 is TGTGCCAGCAGTTTCCCTCGGGACCACATTTTTATGAACACTGAAGCTTTCTTT.

The chain combines TRBV28 with TRBJ2-1; 8 nucleotides match TRBD1. The V segment lost 6 bases and the J segment 5 bases; nucleotides outside the gene matches: 12. This CDR3 has 16 residues. CDR1 is MDHEN, CDR2 SYDVKM, per germline. CDR3 protein: CASRPPLRDRHNEQFF. CDR3 coding DNA: TGTGCCAGCAGACCCCCGCTTCGGGACAGGCACAATGAGCAGTTCTTC.

This clonotype has more than one count but fewer than ten. The genes are TRBV20-1 and TRBJ2-5, with 12 bases that match TRBD2. After removal of 5 bases from V and 8 bases from J, the junction contained 12 bases not matched to a gene. The CDR3 runs to 15 residues. Germline V CDR1 and CDR2: DFQATT, SNEGSKA (reference sequence). The CDR3 coding sequence is TGCAGTGCTCCCCTAGCGGGGGGGCAAGTATTCACCCAGTACTTC. Residues: CSAPLAGGQVFTQYF.

This chain connects TRBV12-3 or TRBV12-4 to TRBJ2-7; D remains ambiguous. V dropped 1 base and J dropped 5 bases, with 9 bases sitting between them. This CDR3 has 13 residues. The chain's CDR3 is CASSLGLENEQYF. In nucleotides, the CDR3 is TGTGCCAGCAGTTTAGGGTTGGAAAACGAGCAGTACTTC.

The rearrangement joins TRBV27 to TRBJ1-1; D is unresolved. Germline V gene data show CDR1 as MNHEY and CDR2 as SMNVEV (reference sequence). Trimming pared 6 bases from V and 4 bases from J, leaving 12 bases between. CDR3 length: 13 residues. The CDR3 region is CASRPHVGTEAFF. Here the CDR3 DNA reads TGTGCCAGCAGACCCCACGTGGGCACTGAAGCTTTCTTT.

This clonotype was detected only a few times. V is TRBV7-9 and J is TRBJ1-1, with TRBD1 matching over 10 bases. CDR1 and CDR2 (germline): SEHNR, FQNEAQ (reference sequence). With 3 bases clipped from V and 9 bases from J, the junction kept 16 bases outside the gene matches. This CDR3 is 17 amino acids long. CDR3 DNA sequence: TGTGCCAGCAGCTTTGACAGGGGGCCACTCACAACACTTAAAGCTTTCTTT. It specifies CASSFDRGPLTTLKAFF.

The chain combines TRBV4-3 with TRBJ1-2, with TRBD1 matching over 7 bases. V shed 0 bases, J shed 6 bases, and the junction held 10 bases outside the gene matches. In germline, CDR1 is LGHNA, CDR2 YSLEER. CDR3 length: 16 amino acids. The CDR3 coding sequence is TGCGCCAGCAGCCAAGATTCAGGGGGGACAGTAAATGGCTACACCTTC. This gives the protein CASSQDSGGTVNGYTF.

A few counts support this clonotype. CDR3 protein: CASSLGTSGIQETQYF. CDR3 in DNA: TGTGCCAGCAGCCTCGGGACTAGCGGGATCCAAGAGACCCAGTACTTC. The rearrangement uses TRBV25-1 and TRBJ2-5, with 13 bases lining up with TRBD2. V dropped 6 bases and J dropped 1; count of bases not matched to a gene: 5. Germline CDR1 reads MGHDK; CDR2 reads SYGVNS. This CDR3 contains 16 residues.

The count of this clonotype is one. This chain joins TRBV24-1 and TRBJ2-2, with D tentatively TRBD1 (7 bases). Germline V lookup: CDR1 KGHDR, CDR2 SFDVKD. V shed 3 bases and J shed 2 bases, with 15 bases lying between them. CDR3 length: 17 residues. CDR3 coding DNA: TGTGCCACCAGTGATCCCGCGGGACAGACTAACACCGGGGAGCTGTTTTTT. It specifies CATSDPAGQTNTGELFF.

The CDR3 here is CASSDRFGIGGYTF. The DNA of the CDR3 is TGTGCCAGCAGCGACAGGTTCGGCATAGGCGGCTACACCTTC. The chain combines TRBV25-1 with TRBJ1-2, with a weak D call TRBD1 (6 bases). With 6 bases removed from V and 8 bases from J, the gap between germline ends came to 19 bases. The CDR3 is 14 residues long. Germline V gene data show CDR1 as MGHDK and CDR2 as SYGVNS.